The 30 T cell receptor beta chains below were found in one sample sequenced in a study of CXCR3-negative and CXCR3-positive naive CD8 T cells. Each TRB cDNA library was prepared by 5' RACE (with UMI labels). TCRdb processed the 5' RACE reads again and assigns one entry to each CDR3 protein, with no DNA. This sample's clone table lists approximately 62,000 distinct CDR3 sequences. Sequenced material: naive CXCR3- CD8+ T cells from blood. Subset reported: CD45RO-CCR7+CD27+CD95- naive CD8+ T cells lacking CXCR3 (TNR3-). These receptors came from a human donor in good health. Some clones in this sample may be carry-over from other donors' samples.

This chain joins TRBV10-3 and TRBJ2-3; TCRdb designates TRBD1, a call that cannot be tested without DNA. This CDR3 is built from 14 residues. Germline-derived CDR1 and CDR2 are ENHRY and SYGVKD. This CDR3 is CAISEAVQGAPQYF.

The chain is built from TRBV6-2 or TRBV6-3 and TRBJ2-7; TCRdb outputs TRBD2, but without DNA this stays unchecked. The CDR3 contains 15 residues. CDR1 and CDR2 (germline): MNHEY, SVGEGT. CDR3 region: CASSYGSDGSYEQYF.

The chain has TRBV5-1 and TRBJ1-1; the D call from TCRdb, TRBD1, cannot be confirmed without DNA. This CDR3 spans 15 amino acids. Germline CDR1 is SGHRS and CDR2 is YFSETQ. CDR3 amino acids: CASSQRRGQDTEAFF.

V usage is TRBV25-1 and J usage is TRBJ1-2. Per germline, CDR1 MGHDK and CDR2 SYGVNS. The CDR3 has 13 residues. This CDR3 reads CASSESHTYGYTF.

The CDR3 reads CASSHPDRGGANEQFF. V gene TRBV4-2 combines with J gene TRBJ2-1; checking the TCRdb D call of TRBD1 is not possible without DNA. The CDR3 has 16 amino acids. Germline V gives CDR1 LGHNA, CDR2 YNFKEQ.

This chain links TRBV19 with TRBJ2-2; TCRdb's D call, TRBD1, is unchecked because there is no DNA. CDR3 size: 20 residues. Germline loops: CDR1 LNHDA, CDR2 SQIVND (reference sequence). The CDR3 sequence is CASSIDLYTSGGAPTGELFF.

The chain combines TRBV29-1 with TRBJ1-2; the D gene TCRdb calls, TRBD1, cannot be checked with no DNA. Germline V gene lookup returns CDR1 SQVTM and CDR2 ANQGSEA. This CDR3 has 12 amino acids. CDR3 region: CSLTDPEGGYTF.

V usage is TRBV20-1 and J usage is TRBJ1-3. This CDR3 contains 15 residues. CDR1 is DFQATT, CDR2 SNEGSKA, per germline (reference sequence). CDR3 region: CSARVPVSIGNTIYF.

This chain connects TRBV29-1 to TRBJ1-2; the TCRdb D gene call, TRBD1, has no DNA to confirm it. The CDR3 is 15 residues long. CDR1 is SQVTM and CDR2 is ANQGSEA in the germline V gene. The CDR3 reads CSVDVGTGGNYGYTF.

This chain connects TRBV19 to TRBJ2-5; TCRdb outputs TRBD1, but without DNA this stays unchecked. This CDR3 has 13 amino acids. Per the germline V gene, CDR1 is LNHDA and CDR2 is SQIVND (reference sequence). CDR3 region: CASSTQGQETQYF.

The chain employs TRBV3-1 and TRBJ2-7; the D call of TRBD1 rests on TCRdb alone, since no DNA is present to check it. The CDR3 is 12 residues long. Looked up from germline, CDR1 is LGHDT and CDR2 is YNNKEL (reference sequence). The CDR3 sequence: CASSQSRYEQYF.

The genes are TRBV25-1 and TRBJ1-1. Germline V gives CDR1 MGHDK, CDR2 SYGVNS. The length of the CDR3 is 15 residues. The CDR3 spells CASTRTDTPNTEAFF.

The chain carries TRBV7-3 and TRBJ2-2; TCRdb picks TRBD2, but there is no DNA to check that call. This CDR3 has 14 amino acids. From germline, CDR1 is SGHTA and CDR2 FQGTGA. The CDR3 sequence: CASSLSRTAGELFF.

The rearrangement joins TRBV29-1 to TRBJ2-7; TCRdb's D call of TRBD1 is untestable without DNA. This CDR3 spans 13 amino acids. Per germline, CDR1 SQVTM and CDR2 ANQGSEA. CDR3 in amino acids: CSFRDGESYEQYF.

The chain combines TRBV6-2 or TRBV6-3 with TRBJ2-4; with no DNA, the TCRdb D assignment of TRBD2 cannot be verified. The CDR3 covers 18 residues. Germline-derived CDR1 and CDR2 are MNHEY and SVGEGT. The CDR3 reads CASSLSGGPARDKNIQYF.

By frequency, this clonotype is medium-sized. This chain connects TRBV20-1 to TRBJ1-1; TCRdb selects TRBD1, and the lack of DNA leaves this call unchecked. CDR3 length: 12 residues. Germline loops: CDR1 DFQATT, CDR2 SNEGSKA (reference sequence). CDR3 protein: CSARPGDTEAFF.

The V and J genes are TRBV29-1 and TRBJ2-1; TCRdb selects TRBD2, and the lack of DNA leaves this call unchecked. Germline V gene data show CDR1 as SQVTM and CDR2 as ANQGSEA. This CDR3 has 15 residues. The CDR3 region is CSVAGTSGLNNEQFF.

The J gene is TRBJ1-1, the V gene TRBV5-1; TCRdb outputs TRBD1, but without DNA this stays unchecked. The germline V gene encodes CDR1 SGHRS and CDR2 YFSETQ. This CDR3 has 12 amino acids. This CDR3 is CASRDRDTEAFF.

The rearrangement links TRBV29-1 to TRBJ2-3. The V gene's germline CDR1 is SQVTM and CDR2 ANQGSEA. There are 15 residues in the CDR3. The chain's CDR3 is CSVEPTQAYTDTQYF.

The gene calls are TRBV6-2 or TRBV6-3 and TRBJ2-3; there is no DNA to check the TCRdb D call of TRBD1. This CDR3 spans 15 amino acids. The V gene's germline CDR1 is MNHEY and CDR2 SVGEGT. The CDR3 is CATLRGRPLGDTQYF.

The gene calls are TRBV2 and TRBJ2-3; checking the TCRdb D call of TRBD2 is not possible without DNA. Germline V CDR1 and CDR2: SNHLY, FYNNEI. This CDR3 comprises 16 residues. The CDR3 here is CASSEARGGSTDTQYF.

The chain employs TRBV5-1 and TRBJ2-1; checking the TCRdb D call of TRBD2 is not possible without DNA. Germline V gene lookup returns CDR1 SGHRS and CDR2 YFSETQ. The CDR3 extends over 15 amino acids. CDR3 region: CASSLEPSRTNEQFF.

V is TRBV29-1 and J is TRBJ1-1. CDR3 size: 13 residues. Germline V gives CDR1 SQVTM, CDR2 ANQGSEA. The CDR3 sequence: CSVGEYLRTEAFF.

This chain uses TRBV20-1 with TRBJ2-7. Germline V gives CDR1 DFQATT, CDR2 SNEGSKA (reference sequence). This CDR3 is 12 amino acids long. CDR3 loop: CSARDLYYEQYF.

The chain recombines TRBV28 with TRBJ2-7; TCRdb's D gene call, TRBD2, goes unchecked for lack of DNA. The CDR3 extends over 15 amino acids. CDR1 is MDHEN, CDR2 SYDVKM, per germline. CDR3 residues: CASSPPLAGAYEQYF.

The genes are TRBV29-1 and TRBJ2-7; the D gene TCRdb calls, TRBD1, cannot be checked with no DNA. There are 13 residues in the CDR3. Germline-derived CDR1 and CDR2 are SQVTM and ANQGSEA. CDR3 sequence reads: CSGGQGFSYEQYF.

The CDR3 region is CASSPLAGGIGDTDTQYF. This chain joins TRBV6-2 or TRBV6-3 and TRBJ2-3; TCRdb names TRBD2, which stays unverified in the absence of DNA. Germline V lookup: CDR1 MNHEY, CDR2 SVGEGT. The CDR3 runs 18 residues.

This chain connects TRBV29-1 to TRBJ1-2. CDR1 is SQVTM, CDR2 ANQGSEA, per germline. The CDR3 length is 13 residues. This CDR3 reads CSVPRDSETGYTF. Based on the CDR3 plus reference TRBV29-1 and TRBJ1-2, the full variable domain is SAVISQKPSRDICQRGTSLTIQCQVDSQVTMMFWYRQQPGQSLTLIATANQGSEATYESGFVIDKFPISRPNLTFSTLTVSNMSPEDSSIYLCSVPRDSETGYTFGSGTRLTVV.

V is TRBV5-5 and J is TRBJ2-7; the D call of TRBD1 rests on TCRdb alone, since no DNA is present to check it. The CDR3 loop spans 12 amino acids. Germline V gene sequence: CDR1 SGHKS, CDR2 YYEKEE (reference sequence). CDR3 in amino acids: CASRGQSYEQYF.

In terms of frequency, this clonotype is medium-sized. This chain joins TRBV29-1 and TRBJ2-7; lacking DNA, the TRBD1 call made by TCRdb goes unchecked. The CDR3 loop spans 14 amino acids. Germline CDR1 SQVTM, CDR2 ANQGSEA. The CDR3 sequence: CSVESQTGLYEQYF.